These 30 T cell receptor beta chains originate from one sample sequenced in a study of blood T cell repertoires in COVID-19. Clones were read by immunoSEQ multiplex PCR, and TCRdb kept only the in-frame ones, dropping some. This sample has just over 95,000 clones, with about four fifths found just once. What was sequenced was peripheral blood. The receptor set was obtained from a man older than 75 with acute or convalescent COVID-19.

The chain couples TRBV2 to TRBJ2-1; no firm D call. The CDR3 totals 13 residues. Germline loops: CDR1 SNHLY, CDR2 FYNNEI. The V and J ends lost 6 bases and 4 bases respectively, with 10 bases between them. The CDR3 DNA follows: TGTGCCAGCAGACGCGACTCTTACAATGAGCAGTTCTTC. This gives the protein CASRRDSYNEQFF.

V is TRBV28 and J is TRBJ2-7; TRBD2 aligns across 11 bases. J was trimmed by 9 bases and V by 8 bases; bases with no gene match: 15. CDR3 length equals 15 residues. Per germline, CDR1 MDHEN and CDR2 SYDVKM. The CDR3, as DNA: TGTGCCAGCGAGGGGCTCGTAGCGGGGGGGCCGATGCAGTACTTC. Amino acids: CASEGLVAGGPMQYF.

V and J are TRBV5-1 and TRBJ1-6; no clear D. Germline V gene lookup returns CDR1 SGHRS and CDR2 YFSETQ. The CDR3 covers 14 residues. With 0 bases removed from V and 4 bases from J, the gap between germline ends came to 5 bases. CDR3 in DNA: TGCGCCAGCAGCTTGGAACAGTATAATTCACCCCTCCACTTT. Its protein is CASSLEQYNSPLHF.

The chain has TRBV6-5 and TRBJ2-1, with D perhaps TRBD2 (5 bases). V dropped 5 bases and J dropped 2 bases, with 10 bases sitting between them. The CDR3 has 14 residues. CDR1 is MNHEY and CDR2 is SVGAGI in the germline V gene. The CDR3 sequence: CASSLVSAYNEQFF. In DNA, the CDR3 is TGTGCCAGCAGTCTCGTTAGCGCCTACAATGAGCAGTTCTTC.

In DNA, the CDR3 is TGTGCCAGCAGCCAATCTTTCCAGGGCCACACTGAAGCTTTCTTT. Translation: CASSQSFQGHTEAFF. V usage is TRBV16 and J usage is TRBJ1-1; D is possibly TRBD1 (5 bases). The CDR3 sequence is 15 residues long. Germline V gene lookup returns CDR1 KGHSY and CDR2 FQNENV. Deletions cut 0 bases from V and 3 bases from J, with 11 bases between.

The rearrangement uses TRBV7-9 and TRBJ2-5, with 7 nucleotides matching TRBD2. In germline, CDR1 is SEHNR, CDR2 FQNEAQ (reference sequence). The V segment lost 1 base and the J segment 4 bases; nucleotides outside the gene matches: 3. This CDR3 region has 14 residues. CDR3 sequence: CASSLVGGTETQYF. The CDR3 coding sequence is TGTGCCAGCAGCTTAGTCGGGGGGACAGAGACCCAGTACTTC. The entire variable domain, with the rest obtained from reference TRBV7-9 and TRBJ2-5, is as follows: DTGVSQNPRHKITKRGQNVTFRCDPISEHNRLYWYRQTLGQGPEFLTYFQNEAQLEKSRLLSDRFSAERPKGSFSTLEIQRTEQGDSAMYLCASSLVGGTETQYFGPGTRLLVL.

The chain links TRBV6-5 to TRBJ2-2, with 8 bases lining up with TRBD2. Germline CDR1 is MNHEY and CDR2 is SVGAGI. Trimming took 7 bases from V and 1 from J; bases not matched to a gene: 5. The CDR3 consists of 15 residues. This CDR3 is CASTPSGGNTGELFF. The CDR3 region has the DNA TGTGCCAGCACGCCCAGCGGGGGGAACACCGGGGAGCTGTTTTTT.

The rearrangement uses TRBV19 and TRBJ1-2; 8 bases match TRBD1. The CDR3 has 13 residues. Germline V lookup: CDR1 LNHDA, CDR2 SQIVND (reference sequence). With 6 bases clipped from V and 8 bases from J, the junction kept 8 bases outside the gene matches. CDR3: CASSPDRATGYTF. Here the CDR3 DNA reads TGTGCCAGTAGCCCGGACAGGGCGACGGGCTACACCTTC.

This clone was seen many times. CDR3 amino acids: CASSLYPPGTGGDSPLHF. DNA for the CDR3: TGTGCCAGCAGTTTATATCCCCCCGGGACAGGGGGCGATTCACCCCTCCACTTT. The chain links TRBV27 to TRBJ1-6; 12 bases are a match to TRBD1. The germline CDR1 and CDR2 sequences are MNHEY and SMNVEV (reference sequence). V gave up 1 base and J gave up 8 bases; unmatched junction bases: 9. The CDR3 contains 18 residues.

The chain uses TRBV11-2 and TRBJ2-5, with D maybe TRBD1 (6 bases). The CDR3 has 15 amino acids. Trimming shortened V by 2 bases and J by 5 bases, and 15 bases separated the two germline ends. The germline gives CDR1 SGHAT, CDR2 FQNNGV. CDR3 bases: TGTGCCAGCAGCTTAAGGGGGATGGGTGCGGAGACCCAGTACTTC. As protein: CASSLRGMGAETQYF.

The chain recombines TRBV28 with TRBJ2-1; possibly TRBD1 for D (6 bases). V lost 4 bases and J lost 6, with 10 bases in between. Germline V CDR1 and CDR2: MDHEN, SYDVKM. The CDR3 covers 13 residues. The CDR3 coding sequence is TGTGCCAGCAGTTCTCAGGGGCCCAATGAGCAGTTCTTC. Protein sequence: CASSSQGPNEQFF.

The chain couples TRBV7-2 to TRBJ1-1; 8 bases agree with TRBD1. The V gene end was trimmed by 5 bases and the J gene end by 5 bases; junction bases not matched to a gene: 7. Germline lookup yields CDR1 SGHTA and CDR2 FQGNSA. This CDR3 has 14 amino acids. The CDR3 bases are TGTGCCAGCAGCGCGGACAGGGTCCGGACTGAAGCTTTCTTT. It yields the protein CASSADRVRTEAFF.

This clone was seen more than once but under ten times. This chain joins TRBV7-9 and TRBJ1-5; 8 positions agree with TRBD1. V shed 5 bases, J shed 9 bases, and the junction held 9 bases outside the gene matches. The CDR3 extends over 14 amino acids. Germline V gene lookup returns CDR1 SEHNR and CDR2 FQNEAQ (reference sequence). Here the CDR3 reads CASSRGQGTTPQHF. CDR3 DNA sequence: TGTGCCAGCAGCCGCGGACAGGGAACTACGCCCCAGCATTTT.

The V and J genes are TRBV5-4 and TRBJ2-2, with D possibly matching TRBD2 (7 bases). CDR1 and CDR2 from the germline V gene are SGHNT and YYREEE (reference sequence). This CDR3 has 16 amino acids. V lost 6 bases and J 3 bases, leaving 18 bases between the germline ends. This CDR3 is CASTPRGGRDTGELFF. In nucleotides, the CDR3 is TGTGCCAGCACCCCGAGGGGGGGCCGAGACACCGGGGAGCTGTTTTTT.

The chain recombines TRBV5-6 with TRBJ2-2, with D perhaps matching TRBD2 (5 bases). CDR3 length: 16 amino acids. Trimming cost V 1 base and J 5 bases, with 15 bases left between them. Germline-derived CDR1 and CDR2 are SGHDT and YYEEEE. The CDR3 bases are TGTGCCAGCAGCTTGTACGGGGAGCAGAAAACCGGGGAGCTGTTTTTT. The encoded protein is CASSLYGEQKTGELFF.

The chain employs TRBV21-1 and TRBJ2-5; TRBD1 is the table's D call, not checked against the DNA. TRBV21-1 is a pseudogene. CDR3 length: 12 residues. The CDR3 is CASSGRMGTQYF. CDR3 bases: TGTGCCAGCAGCGGGCGAATGGGGACCCAGTACTTC.

The CDR3 bases are TGCGCCAGCAGCCAAGCCGACAGGGCAGCCGGGGAGCTGTTTTTT. As protein: CASSQADRAAGELFF. The chain joins TRBV4-3 to TRBJ2-2; 7 nucleotides match TRBD1. V shed 1 base, J shed 6 bases, and the junction held 5 bases outside the gene matches. The CDR3 consists of 15 residues. The germline V gene encodes CDR1 LGHNA and CDR2 YSLEER.

This chain uses TRBV2 with TRBJ1-5; 9 bases are shared with TRBD1. V lost 8 bases to trimming and J lost 6 bases; unmatched junction nucleotides: 5. The CDR3 totals 13 residues. Germline V gene sequence: CDR1 SNHLY, CDR2 FYNNEI. Written as DNA, the CDR3 is TGTGCCAGCCAGGACAGGGGTAGTCAGCCCCAGCATTTT. It is translated as CASQDRGSQPQHF.

Here the CDR3 reads CASRGQGVGNQPQHF. In DNA form, the CDR3 reads TGTGCCAGCAGGGGACAGGGAGTAGGCAATCAGCCCCAGCATTTT. The chain couples TRBV2 to TRBJ1-5; TRBD1 matches at 9 bases. This CDR3 comprises 15 residues. The V gene's germline CDR1 is SNHLY and CDR2 FYNNEI. The trim removed 6 bases at V and 2 bases at J, leaving 5 bases unmatched.

This clone was seen a handful of times. The chain couples TRBV19 to TRBJ2-3, with TRBD1 as a possible D gene (8 bases). Germline values: CDR1 LNHDA, CDR2 SQIVND (reference sequence). The V end lost 6 bases, the J end lost 3 bases, and 19 bases lay between the germline ends. The length of the CDR3 is 16 residues. CDR3: CASSDLNRGGTDTQYF. DNA for the CDR3: TGTGCCAGTAGCGATTTAAACAGGGGGGGGACAGATACGCAGTATTTT.

This sequence joins TRBV5-1 and TRBJ1-4; D call uncertain. The CDR3 consists of 15 residues. Germline V gives CDR1 SGHRS, CDR2 YFSETQ. V lost 0 bases, J lost 10 bases, and 16 bases lay in between. CDR3 protein: CASSLAAFIGGKLFF. Written as DNA, the CDR3 is TGCGCCAGCAGCTTGGCCGCTTTCATAGGAGGAAAACTGTTTTTT. The complete variable domain, with remaining parts taken from reference TRBV5-1 and TRBJ1-4, reads KAGVTQTPRYLIKTRGQQVTLSCSPISGHRSVSWYQQTPGQGLQFLFEYFSETQRNKGNFPGRFSGRQFSNSRSEMNVSTLELGDSALYLCASSLAAFIGGKLFFGSGTQLSVL.

The chain links TRBV28 to TRBJ2-7; TRBD1 matches 8 bases. The CDR3 spans 15 residues. Germline assignment: CDR1 MDHEN and CDR2 SYDVKM. V gave up 3 bases and J gave up 2 bases; unmatched junction bases: 6. CDR3 DNA sequence: TGTGCCAGCAGTTTCGCAGGACAGGGAACCTACGAGCAGTACTTC. Translated: CASSFAGQGTYEQYF.

The chain uses TRBV29-1 and TRBJ2-3, with D tentatively TRBD1 (6 bases). The CDR3 is 11 residues long. Trimming removed 5 bases at V and 6 bases at J, with 9 bases between. CDR1 and CDR2 from the germline V gene are SQVTM and ANQGSEA. The CDR3 sequence: CSVPQGDTQYF. CDR3 nucleotides: TGCAGCGTTCCCCAGGGGGATACGCAGTATTTT.

This rearrangement joins TRBV24-1 to TRBJ2-1; perhaps TRBD1 as D (5 bases). The germline V gene has CDR1 KGHDR and CDR2 SFDVKD. V lost 2 bases, J lost 7 bases, and 17 bases lay in between. The length of the CDR3 is 16 residues. CDR3 amino acids: CATSDWGSGPRNEQFF. In nucleotides, the CDR3 is TGTGCCACCAGTGATTGGGGTTCAGGGCCGCGGAATGAGCAGTTCTTC.

J is TRBJ1-2 and V is TRBV6-5; 9 bases match TRBD1. Trimming cost V 8 bases and J 1 base; bases outside gene matches: 8. Germline CDR1 reads MNHEY; CDR2 reads SVGAGI. The CDR3 covers 15 residues. The CDR3 sequence: CASDRGGSFNYGYTF. For the CDR3, the DNA is TGTGCCAGCGACAGGGGGGGCTCCTTTAACTATGGCTACACCTTC.

The gene calls are TRBV11-2 and TRBJ1-6; 7 nucleotides agree with TRBD1. V gave up 6 bases and J gave up 5 bases; unmatched junction bases: 4. Germline V gene data show CDR1 as SGHAT and CDR2 as FQNNGV. This CDR3 is built from 14 residues. The CDR3 nucleotides read TGTGCCAGCAGTTACAGGGGTAATAATTCACCCCTCCACTTT. Encoded protein: CASSYRGNNSPLHF.

The DNA for the CDR3 is TGTGCCAGCAGCTCACTTCGGGGACAGGGAGGGGCCCAGTACTTC. This gives the protein CASSSLRGQGGAQYF. The chain joins TRBV7-2 to TRBJ2-5; 9 nucleotides align to TRBD1. Germline trimming cut 4 bases from V and 9 bases from J; bases unmatched to any gene: 12. The CDR3 length is 15 residues. Germline CDR1 is SGHTA and CDR2 is FQGNSA. Filled out from reference TRBV7-2 and TRBJ2-5, the complete variable domain reads GAGVSQSPSNKVTEKGKDVELRCDPISGHTALYWYRQSLGQGLEFLIYFQGNSAPDKSGLPSDRFSAERTGGSVSTLTIQRTQQEDSAVYLCASSSLRGQGGAQYFGPGTRLLVL.

This chain joins TRBV27 and TRBJ2-7; 10 nucleotides line up with TRBD2. V lost 2 bases to trimming and J lost 3 bases; unmatched junction nucleotides: 4. The CDR3 covers 15 residues. The germline gives CDR1 MNHEY, CDR2 SMNVEV (reference sequence). CDR3 coding DNA: TGTGCCAGCAGTTTAAAGTCTAGCGGGGGCTACGAGCAGTACTTC. This codes for CASSLKSSGGYEQYF.

This chain joins TRBV19 and TRBJ2-7; D gene unclear. CDR3 length: 15 residues. CDR1 is LNHDA and CDR2 is SQIVND in the germline V gene (reference sequence). Trimming left V 0 bases short and J 6 bases short, with 15 bases between. The CDR3 reads CASSIDRIGASEQYF. The CDR3, as DNA: TGTGCCAGTAGTATAGATCGCATAGGAGCGAGCGAGCAGTACTTC.

V gene TRBV24-1 combines with J gene TRBJ1-2; maybe TRBD1 (5 bases). Germline V lookup: CDR1 KGHDR, CDR2 SFDVKD. The CDR3 is made up of 12 amino acids. Between the trimmed V and J ends, which lost 6 bases and 4 bases, there was a span of 8 bases. Here the CDR3 reads CATSSDSYGYTF. CDR3 coding DNA: TGTGCCACCAGTTCCGACAGCTATGGCTACACCTTC.